These T cell receptor beta chains were read from a single sample in a study of blood T cell repertoires in COVID-19. Only in-frame clones appear in the TCRdb table, and some are missing; sequencing was by immunoSEQ multiplex PCR. The top ten clones hold around 15% of a sample with 150,000 or so clones, 75% to 90% of them seen once. Sequenced input: peripheral blood. The receptor source for this set is a woman in her thirties or forties with acute or convalescent COVID-19. CDR3s include the opening cysteine and the closing phenylalanine or tryptophan. Each record gives: clone size, V gene, CDR3 length, D gene, J gene, CDR3 protein, CDR3 DNA. D genes are given only for firm matches. A row's size may be missing; if present it is once, few, many or a size class.

>NA|TRBV6-5|15|NA|TRBJ2-1
CASSYVASGYNEQFF
TGTGCCAGCAGTTACGTGGCTAGTGGCTACAATGAGCAGTTCTTC
>NA|TRBV21-1|15|NA|TRBJ2-2
CASGTSGQNTGELFF
TGTGCCAGCGGGACTAGCGGGCAGAACACCGGGGAGCTGTTTTTT
>NA|TRBV24-1|16|TRBD2|TRBJ2-1
CATSDPSGSSYNEQFF
TGTGCCACCAGTGATCCAAGCGGGAGCAGTTACAATGAGCAGTTCTTC
>NA|TRBV6-1|16|TRBD1|TRBJ1-6
CASSVSPTGGFSPLHF
TGTGCCAGCAGTGTTTCCCCGACAGGGGGTTTTTCACCCCTCCACTTT
>few|TRBV11-2|14|NA|TRBJ2-3
CASSFQRGTDTQYF
TGTGCCAGCAGCTTCCAACGGGGAACAGATACGCAGTATTTT
>NA|TRBV6-5|15|TRBD2|TRBJ2-5
CASRRTSGRQETQYF
TGTGCCAGCAGGAGGACTAGCGGGCGGCAAGAGACCCAGTACTTC
>NA|TRBV24-1|14|NA|TRBJ2-1
CATSSVTTGSEQFF
TGTGCCACCAGTTCCGTCACAACAGGGAGCGAGCAGTTCTTC
>NA|TRBV7-9|15|TRBD1|TRBJ2-3
CASSPGQGSTDTQYF
TGTGCCAGCAGCCCTGGACAGGGTTCCACAGATACGCAGTATTTT
>NA|TRBV3-1/TRBV3-2|16|TRBD2|TRBJ2-1
CASRPGLAGGRGKQFF
TGTGCCAGCAGGCCGGGACTAGCGGGGGGCCGGGGGAAGCAGTTCTTC
>NA|TRBV3-1/TRBV3-2|15|TRBD2|TRBJ2-1
CASSQDNGGSDEQFF
TGTGCCAGCAGCCAAGATAATGGCGGGAGCGATGAGCAGTTCTTC
>NA|TRBV5-4|14|NA|TRBJ2-2
CASSLTSNTGELFF
TGTGCCAGCAGCTTGACTTCGAACACCGGGGAGCTGTTTTTT
>NA|TRBV19|13|NA|TRBJ1-1
CASSTGRNTEAFF
TGTGCCAGTAGTACAGGGCGGAACACTGAAGCTTTCTTT
>NA|TRBV14|14|TRBD1|TRBJ2-5
CASSLLDREVTQYF
TGTGCCAGCAGCCTTCTGGACAGGGAGGTGACCCAGTACTTC
>NA|TRBV9|17|NA|TRBJ2-3
CASSVLGGGPSTDTQYF
TGTGCCAGCAGCGTTTTAGGGGGGGGTCCTAGCACAGATACGCAGTATTTT
>NA|TRBV7-2|15|TRBD2|TRBJ2-7
CASSPGLVGSYEQYF
TGTGCCAGCAGCCCGGGACTAGTCGGGAGTTACGAGCAGTACTTC
>NA|TRBV5-6|13|NA|TRBJ2-7
CASSLRAGNEQYF
TGTGCCAGCAGCTTGCGAGCGGGCAACGAGCAGTACTTC
>NA|TRBV7-9|15|TRBD1|TRBJ2-2
CASSLVQGATGELFF
TGTGCCAGCAGCTTAGTCCAGGGGGCCACCGGGGAGCTGTTTTTT
>NA|TRBV7-3|15|NA|TRBJ2-2
CASSLTSSPSGELFF
TGTGCCAGCAGCTTAACGTCCAGTCCATCCGGGGAGCTGTTTTTT
>NA|TRBV10-3|16|TRBD1|TRBJ2-7
CAISVSETGVYYEQYF
TGTGCCATCAGTGTCTCGGAGACAGGGGTCTACTACGAGCAGTACTTC
>NA|TRBV9|14|TRBD1|TRBJ1-3
CASSRTGPGNTIYF
TGTGCCAGCAGCCGGACAGGTCCTGGAAACACCATATATTTT
>NA|TRBV19|19|NA|TRBJ1-1
CASTRATGTSVTMNTEAFF
TGTGCCAGTACCCGCGCTACCGGGACATCCGTTACCATGAACACTGAAGCTTTCTTT
>NA|TRBV9|15|TRBD1|TRBJ2-7
CASSEGEGATYEQYF
TGTGCCAGCAGCGAGGGAGAGGGGGCGACCTACGAGCAGTACTTC
>NA|TRBV11-3|15|NA|TRBJ1-2
CASSLRYGGGHGYTF
TGTGCCAGCAGCTTACGTTATGGGGGAGGTCATGGCTACACCTTC
>NA|TRBV11-3|17|TRBD2|TRBJ2-3
CASSFTPSGTGTDTQYF
TGTGCCAGCAGCTTTACCCCTAGCGGGACGGGCACAGATACGCAGTATTTT
>NA|TRBV6-2/TRBV6-3|16|NA|TRBJ2-1
CASSVPTGTLYNEQFF
TGTGCCAGCAGCGTACCCACCGGGACATTATACAATGAGCAGTTCTTC
>NA|TRBV29-1|15|NA|TRBJ2-3
CSVEGSLLSTDTQYF
TGCAGCGTTGAGGGGAGTCTTCTTAGCACAGATACGCAGTATTTT
>NA|TRBV10-3|16|NA|TRBJ1-5
CAISESDSFSNQPQHF
TGTGCCATCAGTGAGTCGGACAGTTTTTCCAATCAGCCCCAGCATTTT
>once|TRBV28|14|TRBD1|TRBJ1-4
CASSSGQGGEKLFF
TGTGCCAGCAGTTCCGGACAGGGAGGCGAAAAACTGTTTTTT
>once|TRBV5-4|12|NA|TRBJ1-5
CASSLRGQPQHF
TGTGCCAGCAGCTTAAGGGGGCAGCCCCAGCATTTT
>NA|TRBV6-2/TRBV6-3|15|TRBD1|TRBJ2-3
CASSLRDSSTDTQYF
TGTGCCAGCAGTCTCCGGGACAGCAGCACAGATACGCAGTATTTT
>NA|TRBV5-1|15|NA|TRBJ2-3
CASSLGALRTDTQYF
TGCGCCAGCAGCTTGGGTGCCCTACGCACAGATACGCAGTATTTT
>NA|TRBV19|15|TRBD2|TRBJ2-2
CASTSGGGRTGELFF
TGTGCCAGTACGTCCGGCGGGGGTAGGACCGGGGAGCTGTTTTTT
>NA|TRBV6-4|15|NA|TRBJ1-6
CASSESTGYNSPLHF
TGTGCCAGCAGTGAATCGACAGGCTATAATTCACCCCTCCACTTT
>NA|TRBV5-4|15|NA|TRBJ2-1
CASSSRSRPSNEQFF
TGTGCCAGCAGCTCTAGGTCTCGCCCCAGCAATGAGCAGTTCTTC
>once|TRBV6-5|15|TRBD1|TRBJ2-1
CASSSLGQGYNEQFF
TGTGCCAGCAGTTCCCTCGGACAGGGGTACAATGAGCAGTTCTTC
>NA|TRBV7-9|15|TRBD1|TRBJ1-2
CASSLATGVDYGYTF
TGTGCCAGCAGCCTAGCTACAGGGGTGGACTATGGCTACACCTTC
>NA|TRBV24-1|16|NA|TRBJ2-2
CATSAPGFYDTGELFF
TGTGCCACCAGTGCTCCAGGGTTTTATGATACCGGGGAGCTGTTTTTT
>NA|TRBV11-2|14|TRBD1|TRBJ1-2
CASSLGGQPYGYTF
TGTGCCAGCAGCTTAGGGGGACAGCCCTATGGCTACACCTTC
>NA|TRBV3-1/TRBV3-2|12|NA|TRBJ2-1
CASSQTRDEQFF
TGTGCCAGCAGCCAGACCAGGGATGAGCAGTTCTTC
>NA|TRBV5-1|13|TRBD1|TRBJ1-5
CASSKQGHQPQHF
TGCGCCAGCAGCAAACAGGGGCATCAGCCCCAGCATTTT
>NA|TRBV27|14|TRBD2|TRBJ2-1
CASRLAAPMNEQFF
TGTGCCAGCAGACTAGCGGCTCCTATGAATGAGCAGTTCTTC
>few|TRBV4-1|13|NA|TRBJ2-2
CASSQGLRGELFF
TGCGCCAGCAGCCAAGGTCTCAGGGGGGAGCTGTTTTTT
>NA|TRBV28|14|NA|TRBJ1-4
CASSFGREGVYGLF
TGTGCCAGCAGTTTCGGGAGGGAGGGGGTTTATGGCCTCTTT
>NA|TRBV19|13|TRBD1|TRBJ1-5
CASIGTENQPQHF
TGTGCCAGTATTGGGACAGAGAATCAGCCCCAGCATTTT
>NA|TRBV21-1|13|NA|TRBJ2-7
CASSRPTCSEQYF
TGTGCCAGCAGCAGACCGACTTGCTCCGAGCAGTACTTC
>NA|TRBV30|15|NA|TRBJ1-5
CAWSGAGVVGQPQHF
TGTGCCTGGAGTGGGGCAGGGGTCGTCGGTCAGCCCCAGCATTTT
>once|TRBV9|18|TRBD1|TRBJ1-4
CASSSDRDRGRTNEKLFF
TGTGCCAGCAGCTCCGACCGGGACAGGGGGAGAACTAATGAAAAACTGTTTTTT
>NA|TRBV10-3|12|NA|TRBJ2-7
CAISSGRYEQYF
TGTGCCATCAGTTCAGGGAGGTACGAGCAGTACTTC
>NA|TRBV25-1|16|NA|TRBJ2-4
CASSDPLNLAKNIQYF
TGTGCCAGCAGTGATCCCCTTAATTTAGCCAAAAACATTCAGTACTTC
>NA|TRBV3-1/TRBV3-2|11|NA|TRBJ2-1
CASKGNNEQFF
TGTGCCAGCAAGGGGAACAATGAGCAGTTCTTC
>NA|TRBV6-1|15|NA|TRBJ2-7
CASSEAYRVQGEQYF
TGTGCCAGCAGTGAAGCCTACAGGGTGCAAGGGGAGCAGTACTTC
>once|TRBV5-1|15|NA|TRBJ2-7
CASSLAQGIVYEQYF
TGCGCCAGCAGCTTGGCCCAGGGTATTGTCTACGAGCAGTACTTC
>NA|TRBV11-3|15|NA|TRBJ1-2
CASSSAAGRDYGYTF
TGTGCCAGCAGCTCCGCGGCCGGGAGAGACTATGGCTACACCTTC
>NA|TRBV9|16|TRBD2|TRBJ2-3
CASSVGVAGDTDTQYF
TGTGCCAGCAGCGTAGGAGTAGCGGGGGACACAGATACGCAGTATTTT